These T cell receptor beta chains were read from a single sample in a study of radiotherapy plus CTLA-4 blockade in lung cancer. TCRdb's copy holds only in-frame clones and misses some; the assay was immunoSEQ multiplex PCR. The top ten clones hold around 20% of a sample with tens of thousands of clones, roughly 63% of them seen once. Specimen: peripheral blood, collected from a patient treated with radiotherapy plus ipilimumab. These receptor sequences come from a human donor with non-small cell lung cancer who had a partial response to radiotherapy plus ipilimumab. Both conserved end residues are part of each CDR3. D genes are given only for firm matches. A clone size is listed for some rows: how often the clone was seen (once, few, many), or a class if it is expanded.

clone size	V gene	J gene	D gene	CDR3 protein	CDR3 DNA
-	TRBV6-5	TRBJ2-7	-	CASSYSTRGTYEQYF	TGTGCCAGCAGTTACTCGACTCGGGGAACCTACGAGCAGTACTTC
-	TRBV18	TRBJ2-3	-	CASSPSSATDTQYF	TGTGCCAGCTCACCCTCCAGCGCCACAGATACGCAGTATTTT
-	TRBV2	TRBJ1-2	-	CASSDPTGNWDYGYTF	TGTGCCAGCAGTGATCCGACAGGAAACTGGGACTATGGCTACACCTTC
-	TRBV12-5	TRBJ1-1	-	CASGWNTEAFF	TGTGCTAGTGGCTGGAACACTGAAGCTTTCTTT
-	TRBV29-1	TRBJ2-7	TRBD1	CSASQGGLYEQYF	TGCAGCGCCTCACAGGGGGGCCTCTACGAGCAGTACTTC
-	TRBV18	TRBJ1-1	-	CASWRDRGEAEAFF	TGTGCCAGCTGGAGGGACCGGGGGGAGGCTGAAGCTTTCTTT
-	TRBV6-1	TRBJ1-5	-	CAIKTTANQPQHF	TGTGCCATCAAAACGACAGCTAATCAGCCCCAGCATTTT
once	TRBV29-1	TRBJ1-2	TRBD1	CSVEQGAPLYGYTF	TGCAGCGTTGAACAGGGGGCTCCTCTCTATGGCTACACCTTC
-	TRBV2	TRBJ2-3	-	CASSLPGAGPSTDTQYF	TGTGCCAGCAGTCTCCCTGGGGCGGGGCCTAGCACAGATACGCAGTATTTT
-	TRBV21-1	TRBJ1-4	-	CASIEQRTPNEKLFF	TGTGCCAGCATCGAACAGAGGACACCTAATGAAAAACTGTTTTTT
-	TRBV20-1	TRBJ2-1	-	CSAKTNEQFF	TGCAGTGCCAAGACTAATGAGCAGTTCTTC
-	TRBV19	TRBJ1-4	-	CASNGRRTNEKLFF	TGTGCCAGTAACGGGCGACGGACAAATGAAAAACTGTTTTTT
-	TRBV29-1	TRBJ2-5	TRBD1	CSACVTTGEETQYF	TGCAGCGCCTGCGTTACGACAGGGGAAGAGACCCAGTACTTC
-	TRBV18	TRBJ1-5	-	CASSPLSREGNQPQHF	TGTGCCAGCTCCCCTCTGAGCAGGGAGGGAAATCAGCCCCAGCATTTT
few	TRBV6-1	TRBJ2-1	-	CASSEASAGMGEQFF	TGTGCCAGCAGTGAAGCGTCCGCAGGGATGGGTGAGCAGTTCTTC
few	TRBV10-2	TRBJ1-4	-	CASRGALRLATNEKLFF	TGCGCCAGCAGGGGAGCGCTTCGTCTTGCAACTAATGAAAAACTGTTTTTT
-	TRBV7-9	TRBJ1-5	-	CASSLTRDQPQHF	TGTGCTAGCAGCTTGACCCGGGATCAGCCCCAGCATTTT
-	TRBV15	TRBJ2-7	TRBD2	CATSREFGGSSEQYF	TGTGCCACCAGCAGAGAGTTTGGCGGGAGTAGTGAGCAGTACTTC
-	TRBV14	TRBJ1-3	-	CASSQGQSGNTIYF	TGTGCCAGCAGCCAAGGACAGTCTGGAAACACCATATATTTT
-	TRBV28	TRBJ1-1	-	CASSLKGFEAFF	TGTGCCAGCAGTTTGAAGGGGTTCGAAGCTTTCTTT
few	TRBV7-8	TRBJ1-2	-	CASSLGIAYGYTF	TGTGCCAGCAGCTTAGGAATTGCGTATGGCTACACCTTC
-	TRBV11-2	TRBJ1-3	TRBD1	CASSSDRSNGNTIYF	TGTGCCAGCAGCTCGGACAGGTCGAATGGAAACACCATATATTTT
-	TRBV28	TRBJ1-1	-	CASTGGSVKGAFF	TGTGCCAGCACGGGGGGCTCGGTCAAGGGAGCTTTCTTT
-	TRBV9	TRBJ2-5	-	CASSAHRVETQYF	TGTGCCAGCAGCGCCCACAGGGTGGAGACCCAGTACTTC
-	TRBV7-8	TRBJ2-2	TRBD1	CASSFLQGAGVELFF	TGTGCCAGCAGCTTCTTACAGGGGGCGGGCGTGGAGCTGTTTTTT
-	TRBV18	TRBJ2-5	TRBD2	CASSLTSGGAQETQYF	TGTGCCAGCTCACTGACTAGCGGGGGGGCTCAAGAGACCCAGTACTTC
-	TRBV19	TRBJ2-2	-	CASSIGAVGNTGELFF	TGTGCCAGTAGTATAGGTGCGGTAGGAAACACCGGGGAGCTGTTTTTT
few	TRBV19	TRBJ1-4	-	CASSLSGPLSEKLFF	TGTGCCAGTAGTCTCAGCGGCCCCCTCTCAGAAAAACTGTTTTTT
-	TRBV6-1	TRBJ2-3	-	CASSELRAVDTQYF	TGTGCCAGCAGTGAACTGAGGGCGGTCGATACGCAGTATTTT
-	TRBV5-1	TRBJ2-7	TRBD2	CASSWREGYEQYF	TGCGCCAGCAGCTGGCGGGAGGGCTACGAGCAGTACTTC
-	TRBV5-5	TRBJ1-2	TRBD1	CASSFGQGNYGYTF	TGTGCCAGCAGCTTTGGACAGGGAAACTATGGCTACACCTTC
-	TRBV4-1	TRBJ2-7	-	CASSQDWAGAPYEQYF	TGCGCCAGCAGCCAAGATTGGGCAGGGGCCCCCTACGAGCAGTACTTC
once	TRBV9	TRBJ2-7	TRBD1	CASSRDSAYEQYF	TGTGCCAGCAGCCGGGACAGTGCCTACGAGCAGTACTTC
-	TRBV5-1	TRBJ2-5	-	CASSLEPGETQYF	TGCGCCAGCAGCTTGGAGCCGGGAGAGACCCAGTACTTC
-	TRBV15	TRBJ2-5	TRBD2	CATSREGRVTQYF	TGTGCCACCAGCAGAGAAGGGAGGGTGACCCAGTACTTC
-	TRBV5-1	TRBJ1-6	TRBD1	CASSLGTGGINSPLHF	TGCGCCAGCAGCTTGGGGACAGGGGGAATTAATTCACCCCTCCACTTT
-	TRBV6-1	TRBJ2-1	TRBD1	CASSSGQGGEQFF	TGTGCCAGCAGTTCCGGACAGGGGGGTGAGCAGTTCTTC
-	TRBV5-1	TRBJ2-6	-	CASSLRGQAGANVLTF	TGCGCCAGCAGCCTCCGCGGGCAGGCTGGGGCCAACGTCCTGACTTTC
few	TRBV30	TRBJ1-1	TRBD1	CAGKRDRVYTEAFF	TGTGCCGGGAAAAGAGACAGGGTATACACTGAAGCTTTCTTT
few	TRBV14	TRBJ1-2	-	CASSPSQGYGYTF	TGTGCCAGCAGCCCCTCCCAGGGATATGGCTACACCTTC
-	TRBV7-2	TRBJ1-3	-	CASSGQSSGNTIYF	TGTGCCAGCAGCGGGCAGAGCTCTGGAAACACCATATATTTT
-	TRBV4-3	TRBJ1-2	-	CASSLNRVGGYTF	TGCGCCAGCAGCCTGAACAGGGTCGGGGGCTACACCTTC
few	TRBV18	TRBJ2-3	TRBD1	CASSPQAGTAARDTQYF	TGTGCCAGCTCCCCACAAGCCGGGACAGCGGCTAGAGATACGCAGTATTTT
-	TRBV19	TRBJ2-7	-	CASSTVEGGNEQYF	TGTGCCAGCTCAACGGTAGAGGGCGGTAACGAGCAGTACTTC
few	TRBV19	TRBJ1-5	-	CASSIRGGGPQPQHF	TGTGCCAGTAGTATCAGGGGCGGAGGACCTCAGCCCCAGCATTTT
-	TRBV2	TRBJ2-7	-	CASSLPLTYEQYF	TGTGCCAGCAGTCTACCACTAACCTACGAGCAGTACTTC